Shown below are 23 T cell receptor beta chains from a single sample sequenced in a study of blood T cell repertoires in COVID-19. TCRdb keeps only in-frame clones here, not all; method: immunoSEQ multiplex PCR. The sample has about 330,000 clones, around 87% seen once. Sequenced material: PBMCs or T cells enriched from blood (not recorded which). All receptors come from a woman younger than 45 who had recovered from COVID-19.

The rearrangement joins TRBV6-5 to TRBJ1-1; maybe TRBD1 (5 bases). From germline, CDR1 is MNHEY and CDR2 SVGAGI. The CDR3 length is 13 residues. V was shortened by 7 bases and J by 3 bases, with 12 bases between the two germline ends. The CDR3 sequence is CASTGSGDTEAFF. The CDR3 nucleotides read TGTGCCAGCACCGGATCGGGGGACACTGAAGCTTTCTTT.

The rearrangement joins TRBV4-2 to TRBJ2-1, with no clear D. V lost 0 bases and J 3 bases, leaving 18 bases between the germline ends. The CDR3 spans 18 residues. Germline V gene lookup returns CDR1 LGHNA and CDR2 YNFKEQ. The CDR3 DNA reads TGTGCCAGCAGCCAAGATCACTTGGCGGCAGACGACTACAATGAGCAGTTCTTC. Encoded protein: CASSQDHLAADDYNEQFF.

The J gene is TRBJ1-1, the V gene TRBV5-4, with D possibly matching TRBD1 (6 bases). The ends were cut back, 3 bases at V and 4 bases at J, with 19 bases in the middle. Germline V gene lookup returns CDR1 SGHNT and CDR2 YYREEE (reference sequence). This CDR3 contains 16 residues. CDR3 DNA sequence: TGTGCCAGCAGCTCGCCGGGACAAAGGAGGTCCACTGAAGCTTTCTTT. Translation: CASSSPGQRRSTEAFF.

V and J are TRBV7-9 and TRBJ2-3; 7 bases line up with TRBD1. After removal of 5 bases from V and 5 bases from J, the junction contained 13 bases not matched to a gene. The V gene's germline CDR1 is SEHNR and CDR2 FQNEAQ (reference sequence). CDR3 length: 16 amino acids. The CDR3 nucleotides are TGTGCCAGCAGCGCCCTCCACAGGGGCGACGGAGATACGCAGTATTTT. This translates into CASSALHRGDGDTQYF.

The chain is built from TRBV18 and TRBJ2-1; D remains unclear. The CDR3 runs 12 residues. CDR1 KGHSH and CDR2 LQKENI come from the germline V gene. The V end lost 3 bases, the J end lost 5 bases, and 5 bases lay between the germline ends. The CDR3 is CASSPRDNEQFF. Here the CDR3 DNA reads TGTGCCAGCTCACCTCGGGACAATGAGCAGTTCTTC.

The J gene is TRBJ1-2, the V gene TRBV3-1 (or the pseudogene TRBV3-2); 7 bases agree with TRBD1. J lost 5 bases, V lost 6 bases, and 6 bases had no gene match. CDR3 length equals 13 residues. Germline loops: CDR1 LGHDT, CDR2 YNNKEL (reference sequence). The CDR3 reads CASSSGTAYGYTF. CDR3 sequence (DNA): TGTGCCAGCAGTTCCGGGACAGCGTATGGCTACACCTTC.

The V gene is TRBV24-1, the J gene TRBJ1-5; D not certain. CDR1 KGHDR and CDR2 SFDVKD come from the germline V gene. CDR3 length equals 12 residues. V was shortened by 3 bases and J by 9 bases, with 8 bases between the two germline ends. The CDR3 coding sequence is TGTGCCACCAGTGATGCGTCCGGGCCCCAGCATTTT. Translating it yields CATSDASGPQHF.

J is TRBJ2-7 and V is TRBV3-1 (or the pseudogene TRBV3-2), with D perhaps matching TRBD2 (5 bases). V lost 0 bases to trimming and J lost 5 bases, with 20 bases between them. The CDR3 covers 17 residues. Germline V CDR1 and CDR2: LGHDT, YNNKEL (reference sequence). The CDR3, as DNA: TGTGCCAGCAGCCAAGATACCTTCACGGGGAACGCGGACGAGCAGTACTTC. It translates to CASSQDTFTGNADEQYF.

The chain combines TRBV19 with TRBJ2-7; 10 nucleotides agree with TRBD1. V lost 3 bases, J lost 4 bases, and 6 bases stayed unmatched. The CDR3 has 15 amino acids. Germline V CDR1 and CDR2: LNHDA, SQIVND (reference sequence). This CDR3 is CASSIVGQGEYEQYF. The CDR3 region has the DNA TGTGCCAGTAGTATCGTAGGACAGGGGGAATACGAGCAGTACTTC.

This sequence joins TRBV5-5 and TRBJ2-1; 10 nucleotides line up with TRBD2. CDR1 is SGHKS and CDR2 is YYEKEE in the germline V gene (reference sequence). V trimming: 4 bases; J trimming: 4 bases; junction bases outside the gene matches: 8. There are 16 residues in the CDR3. CDR3 sequence reads: CASSLGGLANYNEQFF. The DNA for the CDR3 is TGTGCCAGCAGCCTTGGGGGACTAGCGAATTACAATGAGCAGTTCTTC.

J is TRBJ2-7 and V is TRBV5-4; 10 bases agree with TRBD1. Losses at the gene ends were 2 bases for V and 2 bases for J; bases not matched to a gene: 1. Germline lookup yields CDR1 SGHNT and CDR2 YYREEE (reference sequence). This CDR3 comprises 14 residues. CDR3 bases: TGTGCCAGCAGCTTAGGGACAGGGGCCTACGAGCAGTACTTC. Protein: CASSLGTGAYEQYF.

J is TRBJ2-7 and V is TRBV28; D remains unclear. CDR3 length: 13 residues. Trimming stripped 6 bases from V and 3 bases from J, with 12 bases between. CDR1 is MDHEN and CDR2 is SYDVKM in the germline V gene. CDR3 in DNA: TGTGCCAGCAGCCTCCCAGGTATCTACGAGCAGTACTTC. This codes for CASSLPGIYEQYF.

CDR3 bases: TGTGCCAGCACCCCCTTAACCGGACAGAACTATGGCTACACCTTC. It is translated as CASTPLTGQNYGYTF. J is TRBJ1-2 and V is TRBV27; TRBD1 is a possible D gene (6 bases). The germline V gene has CDR1 MNHEY and CDR2 SMNVEV (reference sequence). V lost 7 bases and J 2 bases, leaving 17 bases between the germline ends. The CDR3 totals 15 residues.

The V and J genes are TRBV2 and TRBJ2-1; D ambiguous. The CDR3 covers 14 residues. The V end lost 6 bases, the J end lost 8 bases, and 17 bases lay between the germline ends. Germline values: CDR1 SNHLY, CDR2 FYNNEI. In DNA, the CDR3 is TGTGCCAGCAGATACCCCCTGGCGGCCGATGAGCAGTTCTTC. This sequence encodes CASRYPLAADEQFF.

The chain uses TRBV30 and TRBJ1-2; D call uncertain. V gave up 0 bases and J gave up 7 bases, with 6 bases separating them. The CDR3 length is 11 residues. Per germline, CDR1 GTSNPN and CDR2 SVGIG (reference sequence). CDR3 sequence: CAWSVQIGYTF. The CDR3 DNA follows: TGTGCCTGGAGTGTACAGATTGGCTACACCTTC.

The V gene is TRBV5-4, the J gene TRBJ1-2, with D uncertain. CDR1 is SGHNT and CDR2 is YYREEE in the germline V gene (reference sequence). The CDR3 runs 13 residues. Trimming removed 4 bases at V and 0 bases at J, with 7 bases between. CDR3: CASSESANYGYTF. The CDR3 bases are TGTGCCAGCAGCGAGTCGGCTAACTATGGCTACACCTTC.

The chain is built from TRBV7-9 and TRBJ1-1; no firm D call. V was shortened by 5 bases and J by 2 bases, with 9 bases between the two germline ends. The CDR3 totals 13 residues. CDR1 is SEHNR, CDR2 FQNEAQ, per germline (reference sequence). Here the CDR3 reads CASSVSGNTEAFF. The DNA of the CDR3 is TGTGCCAGCAGCGTATCAGGAAACACTGAAGCTTTCTTT.

In this sample, this clone turned up once. This chain uses TRBV6-6 with TRBJ1-2; 7 nucleotides match TRBD1. Trimming took 4 bases from V and 2 from J; bases not matched to a gene: 10. Germline values: CDR1 MNHNY, CDR2 SVGAGI (reference sequence). There are 16 residues in the CDR3. The CDR3 DNA is TGTGCCAGCAGTTCGGGACAGCCAATAAGCAACTATGGCTACACCTTC. Its translation: CASSSGQPISNYGYTF.

The chain couples TRBV5-8 to TRBJ2-5, with TRBD2 matching over 15 bases. The CDR3 has 17 amino acids. Germline CDR1 SGHTS, CDR2 YDEGEE. V was pared by 4 bases and J by 2 bases, with 6 bases of the junction left unmatched. DNA for the CDR3: TGTGCCAGCAGCGCGGGACTAGCGGGGGGCCTACAAGAGACCCAGTACTTC. It specifies CASSAGLAGGLQETQYF.

The chain links TRBV14 to TRBJ2-3, with D tentatively TRBD2 (5 bases). Trimming stripped 3 bases from V and 4 bases from J, with 11 bases between. Germline loops: CDR1 SGHDN, CDR2 FVKESK. CDR3 length equals 14 residues. This chain's CDR3 is CASSQALGADTQYF. In DNA, the CDR3 is TGTGCCAGCAGCCAGGCCTTGGGAGCAGATACGCAGTATTTT. Full variable domain (outside the CDR3, taken from reference TRBV14 and TRBJ2-3): EAGVTQFPSHSVIEKGQTVTLRCDPISGHDNLYWYRRVMGKEIKFLLHFVKESKQDESGMPNNRFLAERTGGTYSTLKVQPAELEDSGVYFCASSQALGADTQYFGPGTRLTVL.

The rearrangement links TRBV5-1 to TRBJ2-1, with D maybe TRBD2 (5 bases). The CDR3 extends over 12 amino acids. Germline V gives CDR1 SGHRS, CDR2 YFSETQ. V was shortened by 0 bases and J by 9 bases, with 7 bases between the two germline ends. CDR3 amino acids: CASSLVRGEQFF. In DNA, the CDR3 is TGCGCCAGCAGCTTGGTTCGGGGTGAGCAGTTCTTC.

The chain links TRBV7-2 to TRBJ2-1; 9 nucleotides line up with TRBD2. Germline CDR1 reads SGHTA; CDR2 reads FQGNSA. The CDR3 has 16 residues. V dropped 5 bases and J dropped 3; count of bases not matched to a gene: 8. The CDR3 DNA reads as TGTGCCAGCAGCCCCGGAGCGACTAGCGGCTACAATGAGCAGTTCTTC. Encoded protein: CASSPGATSGYNEQFF.

The V and J genes are TRBV24-1 and TRBJ2-2, with 10 bases matching TRBD1. Germline V CDR1 and CDR2: KGHDR, SFDVKD. The trim removed 3 bases at V and 7 bases at J, leaving 10 bases unmatched. This CDR3 comprises 17 residues. CDR3 residues: CATSDKRGTGVSGELFF. The DNA of the CDR3 is TGTGCCACCAGTGATAAAAGGGGGACAGGGGTTAGCGGGGAGCTGTTTTTT.